This T cell receptor (beta chain) was profiled in a study of cytomegalovirus exposure and HLA in healthy donors. Study outcomes and limitations: Later genetic work tied a missense DCLRE1C variant to beta-chain V and J trimming.

Of note for this clone: Its antigen is not identified.

The PCR made use of 60 Vbeta and 13 Jbeta primers. Profiled with immunoSEQ multiplex PCR; TCRdb holds only in-frame clones, not every one. The data hold 150,000 to 200,000 clones, with roughly 85% observed a single time. V was trimmed by 1 base and J by 9 bases, leaving 10 bases between them. The CDR3 runs to 13 residues. Germline lookup yields CDR1 SGHVS and CDR2 FQNEAQ. The rearrangement joins TRBV7-8 to TRBJ1-5; perhaps TRBD1 as D (6 bases). The source is a man aged 18 to 29 in good health and CMV-seropositive. Sequencing was performed on PBMCs. The CDR3 DNA sequence: TGTGCCAGCAGCTTAGACAGGGATGTGCCCCAGCATTTT. Translated, it gives CASSLDRDVPQHF.